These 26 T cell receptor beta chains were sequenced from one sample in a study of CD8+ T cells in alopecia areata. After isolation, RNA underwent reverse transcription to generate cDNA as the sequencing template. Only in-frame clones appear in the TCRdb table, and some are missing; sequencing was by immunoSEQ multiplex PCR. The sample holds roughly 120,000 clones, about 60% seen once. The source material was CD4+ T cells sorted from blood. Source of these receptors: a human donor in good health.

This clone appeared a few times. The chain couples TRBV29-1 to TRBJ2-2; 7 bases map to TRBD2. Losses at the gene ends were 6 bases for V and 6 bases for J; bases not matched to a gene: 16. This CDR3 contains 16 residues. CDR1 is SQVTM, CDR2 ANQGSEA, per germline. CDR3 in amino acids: CSVPLKTSMNPGELFF. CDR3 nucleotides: TGCAGCGTACCTCTAAAGACTAGCATGAATCCCGGGGAGCTGTTTTTT.

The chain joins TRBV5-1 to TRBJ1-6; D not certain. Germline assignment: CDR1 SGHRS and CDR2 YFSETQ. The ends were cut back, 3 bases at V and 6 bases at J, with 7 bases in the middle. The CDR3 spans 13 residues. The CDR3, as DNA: TGCGCCAGCAGCTCCGGGGTTAATTCACCCCTCCACTTT. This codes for CASSSGVNSPLHF. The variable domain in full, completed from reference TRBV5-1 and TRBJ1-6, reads KAGVTQTPRYLIKTRGQQVTLSCSPISGHRSVSWYQQTPGQGLQFLFEYFSETQRNKGNFPGRFSGRQFSNSRSEMNVSTLELGDSALYLCASSSGVNSPLHFGNGTRLTVT.

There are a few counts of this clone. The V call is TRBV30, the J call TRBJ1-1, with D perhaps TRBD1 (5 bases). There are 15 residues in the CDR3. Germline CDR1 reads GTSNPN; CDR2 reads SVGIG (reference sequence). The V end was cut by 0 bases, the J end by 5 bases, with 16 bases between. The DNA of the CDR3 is TGTGCCTGGAGTGTACGAGGCAGGGTGAGAACTGAAGCTTTCTTT. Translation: CAWSVRGRVRTEAFF.

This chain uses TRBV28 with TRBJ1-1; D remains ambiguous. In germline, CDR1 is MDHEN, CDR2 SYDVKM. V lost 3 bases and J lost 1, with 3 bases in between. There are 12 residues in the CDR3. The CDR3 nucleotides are TGTGCCAGCAGTTTGAGGAACACTGAAGCTTTCTTT. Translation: CASSLRNTEAFF.

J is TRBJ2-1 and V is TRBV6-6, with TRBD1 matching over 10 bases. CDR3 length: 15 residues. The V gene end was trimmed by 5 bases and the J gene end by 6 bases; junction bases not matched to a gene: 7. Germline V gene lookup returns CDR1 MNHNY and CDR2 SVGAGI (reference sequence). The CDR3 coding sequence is TGTGCCAGCAGTGACGGGACAGGGGTTATCAATGAGCAGTTCTTC. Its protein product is CASSDGTGVINEQFF.

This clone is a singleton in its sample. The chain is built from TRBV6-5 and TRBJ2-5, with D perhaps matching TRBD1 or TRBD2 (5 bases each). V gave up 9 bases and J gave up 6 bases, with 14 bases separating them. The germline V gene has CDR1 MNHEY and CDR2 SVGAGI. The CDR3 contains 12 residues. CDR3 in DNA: TGTGCCAGTTGGGACCCGAGGCAGACCCAGTACTTC. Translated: CASWDPRQTQYF.

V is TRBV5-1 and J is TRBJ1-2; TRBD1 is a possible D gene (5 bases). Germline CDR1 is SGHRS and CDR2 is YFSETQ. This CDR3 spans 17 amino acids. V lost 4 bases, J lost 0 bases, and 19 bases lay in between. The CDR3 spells CASSPQVDRQANYGYTF. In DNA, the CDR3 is TGCGCCAGCAGCCCACAGGTGGACCGACAAGCTAACTATGGCTACACCTTC.

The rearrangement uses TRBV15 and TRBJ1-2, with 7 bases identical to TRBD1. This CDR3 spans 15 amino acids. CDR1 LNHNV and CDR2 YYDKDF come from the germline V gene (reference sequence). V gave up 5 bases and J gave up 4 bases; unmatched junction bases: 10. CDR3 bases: TGTGCCACCAGCCCCTCCCTCGACAGGGTCTATGGCTACACCTTC. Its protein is CATSPSLDRVYGYTF.

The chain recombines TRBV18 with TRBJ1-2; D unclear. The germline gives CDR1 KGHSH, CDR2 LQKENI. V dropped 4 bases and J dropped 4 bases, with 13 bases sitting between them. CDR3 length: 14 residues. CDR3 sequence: CASSRTLEGYGYTF. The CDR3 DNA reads TGTGCCAGCTCACGGACCCTAGAGGGCTATGGCTACACCTTC.

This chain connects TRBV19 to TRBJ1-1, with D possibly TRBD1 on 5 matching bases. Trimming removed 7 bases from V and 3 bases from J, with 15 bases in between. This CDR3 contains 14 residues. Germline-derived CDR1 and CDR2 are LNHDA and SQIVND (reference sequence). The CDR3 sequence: CASTVGLRDTEAFF. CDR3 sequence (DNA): TGTGCCAGTACGGTGGGGCTGAGGGACACTGAAGCTTTCTTT.

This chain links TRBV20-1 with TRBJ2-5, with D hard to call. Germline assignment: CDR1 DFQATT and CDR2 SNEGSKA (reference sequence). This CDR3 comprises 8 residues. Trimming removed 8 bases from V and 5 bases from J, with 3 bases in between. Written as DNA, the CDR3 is TGCAGTCGGGAGACCCAGTACTTC. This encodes CSRETQYF.

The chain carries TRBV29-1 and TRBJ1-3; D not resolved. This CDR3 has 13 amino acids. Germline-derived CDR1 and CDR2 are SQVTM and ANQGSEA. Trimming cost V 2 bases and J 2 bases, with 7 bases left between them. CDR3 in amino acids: CSVEPGAGNTIYF. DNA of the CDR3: TGCAGCGTTGAACCGGGAGCTGGAAACACCATATATTTT.

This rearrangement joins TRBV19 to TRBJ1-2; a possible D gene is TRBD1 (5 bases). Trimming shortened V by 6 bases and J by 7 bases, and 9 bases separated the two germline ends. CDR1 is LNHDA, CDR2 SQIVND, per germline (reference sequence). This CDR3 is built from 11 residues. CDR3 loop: CASRGGVGYTF. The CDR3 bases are TGTGCCAGTAGAGGAGGGGTTGGCTACACCTTC.

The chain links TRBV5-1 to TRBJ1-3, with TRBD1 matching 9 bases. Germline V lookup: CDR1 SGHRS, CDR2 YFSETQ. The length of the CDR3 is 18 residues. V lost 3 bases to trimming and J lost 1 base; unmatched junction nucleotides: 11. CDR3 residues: CASSSEPQGASSGNTIYF. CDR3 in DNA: TGCGCCAGCAGCTCCGAACCACAGGGGGCGAGTTCTGGAAACACCATATATTTT.

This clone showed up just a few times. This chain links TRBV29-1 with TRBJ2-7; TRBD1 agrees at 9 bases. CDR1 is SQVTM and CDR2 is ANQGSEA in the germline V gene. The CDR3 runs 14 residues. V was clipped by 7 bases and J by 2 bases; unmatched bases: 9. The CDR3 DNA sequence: TGCAGCGCTTGGACAGGGGAGGAGACCTACGAGCAGTACTTC. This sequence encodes CSAWTGEETYEQYF.

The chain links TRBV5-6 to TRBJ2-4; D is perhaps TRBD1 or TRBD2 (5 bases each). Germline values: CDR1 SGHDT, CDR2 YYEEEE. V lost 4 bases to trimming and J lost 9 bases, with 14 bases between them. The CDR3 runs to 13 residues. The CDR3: CASSPTRGSIQYF. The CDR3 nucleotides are TGTGCCAGCAGCCCAACGAGGGGTAGCATTCAGTACTTC.

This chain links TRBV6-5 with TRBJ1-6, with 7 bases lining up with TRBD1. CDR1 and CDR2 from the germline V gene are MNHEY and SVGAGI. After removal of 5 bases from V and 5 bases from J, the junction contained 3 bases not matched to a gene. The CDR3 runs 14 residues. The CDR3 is CASSRDSDNSPLHF. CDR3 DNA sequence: TGTGCCAGCAGTAGGGACAGTGATAATTCACCCCTCCACTTT.

CDR3 in amino acids: CASSDAGARSRVTGELFF. CDR3 nucleotide sequence: TGTGCCAGCAGTGACGCAGGGGCGCGATCCCGTGTCACCGGGGAGCTGTTTTTT. V usage is TRBV25-1 and J usage is TRBJ2-2; D possibly corresponds to TRBD1 (6 bases). Trimming cost V 3 bases and J 4 bases, with 21 bases left between them. This CDR3 region has 18 residues. Germline V gene sequence: CDR1 MGHDK, CDR2 SYGVNS.

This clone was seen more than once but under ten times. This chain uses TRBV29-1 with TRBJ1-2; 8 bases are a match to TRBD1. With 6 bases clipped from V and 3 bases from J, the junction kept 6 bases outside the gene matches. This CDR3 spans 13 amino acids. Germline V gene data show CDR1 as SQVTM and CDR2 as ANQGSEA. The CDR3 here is CSVPMTGDYGYTF. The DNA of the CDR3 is TGCAGCGTGCCCATGACAGGGGACTATGGCTACACCTTC.

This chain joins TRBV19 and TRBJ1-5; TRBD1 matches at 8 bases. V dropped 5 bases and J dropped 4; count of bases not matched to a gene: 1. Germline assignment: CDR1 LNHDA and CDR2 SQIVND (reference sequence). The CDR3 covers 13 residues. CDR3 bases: TGTGCCAGTAGTCGGGACAGGAATCAGCCCCAGCATTTT. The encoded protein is CASSRDRNQPQHF.

The CDR3 DNA is TGTGCCAGCAGCCAAGATACCCAGGCGTATAATTCACCCCTCCACTTT. Residues: CASSQDTQAYNSPLHF. J is TRBJ1-6 and V is TRBV4-2; D is ambiguous. The germline V gene encodes CDR1 LGHNA and CDR2 YNFKEQ. V dropped 0 bases and J dropped 4 bases, with 10 bases sitting between them. The length of the CDR3 is 16 residues.

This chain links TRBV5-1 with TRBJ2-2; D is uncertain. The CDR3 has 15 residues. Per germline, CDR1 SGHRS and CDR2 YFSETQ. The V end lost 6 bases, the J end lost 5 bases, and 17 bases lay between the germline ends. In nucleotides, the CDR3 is TGCGCCAGCAAATCTTTGGGCCGCACGACCGGGGAGCTGTTTTTT. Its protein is CASKSLGRTTGELFF.

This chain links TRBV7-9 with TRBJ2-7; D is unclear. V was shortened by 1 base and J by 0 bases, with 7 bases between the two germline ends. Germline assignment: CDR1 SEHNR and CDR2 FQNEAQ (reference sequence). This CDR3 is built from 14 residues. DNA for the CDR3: TGTGCCAGCAGCTTAGTGACGGGCTCCTACGAGCAGTACTTC. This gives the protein CASSLVTGSYEQYF. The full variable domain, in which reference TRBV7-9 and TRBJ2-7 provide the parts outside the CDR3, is DTGVSQNPRHKITKRGQNVTFRCDPISEHNRLYWYRQTLGQGPEFLTYFQNEAQLEKSRLLSDRFSAERPKGSFSTLEIQRTEQGDSAMYLCASSLVTGSYEQYFGPGTRLTVT.

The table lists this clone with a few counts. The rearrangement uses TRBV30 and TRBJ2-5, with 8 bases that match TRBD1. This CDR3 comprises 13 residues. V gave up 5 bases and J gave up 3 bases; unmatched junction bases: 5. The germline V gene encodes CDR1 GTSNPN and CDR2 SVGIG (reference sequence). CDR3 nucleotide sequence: TGTGCCTGGCGGAACAGGGGGAAAGAGACCCAGTACTTC. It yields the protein CAWRNRGKETQYF. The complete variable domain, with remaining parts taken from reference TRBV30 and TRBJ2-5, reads SQTIHQWPATLVQPVGSPLSLECTVEGTSNPNLYWYRQAAGRGLQLLFYSVGIGQISSEVPQNLSASRPQDRQFILSSKKLLLSDSGFYLCAWRNRGKETQYFGPGTRLLVL.

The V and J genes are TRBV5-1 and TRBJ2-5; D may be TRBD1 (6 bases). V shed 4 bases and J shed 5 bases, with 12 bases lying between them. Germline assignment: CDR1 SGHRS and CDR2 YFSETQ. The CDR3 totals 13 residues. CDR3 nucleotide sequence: TGCGCCAGCAGCATAACAGGGTTGGAGACCCAGTACTTC. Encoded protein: CASSITGLETQYF.

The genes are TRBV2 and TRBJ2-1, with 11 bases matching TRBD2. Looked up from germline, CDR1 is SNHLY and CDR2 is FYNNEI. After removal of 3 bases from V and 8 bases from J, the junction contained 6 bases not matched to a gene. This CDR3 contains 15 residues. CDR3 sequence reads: CASSDGLAGGDEQFF. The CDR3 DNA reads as TGTGCCAGCAGTGATGGGCTAGCGGGGGGCGATGAGCAGTTCTTC.